The 24 T cell receptor beta chains reported below all come from one sample, sequenced in a study of regulatory T cells in long-lasting Graves disease (dated by TCRdb to 2020 to 2022). Library construction relied on multiplex PCR. The sequencing machine was an Illumina HiSeq 4000. iRepertoire HTBI primers and Arm-PCR amplification of CDR3 regions were used to construct TCR beta libraries. The public reads were run again by TCRdb, first through fastp at Q25 and then through MiXCR, and only productive beta chains were kept. Entries that share a CDR3 protein sequence are merged under the most common genes and DNA. The sample table shows hundreds of thousands of distinct CDR3 sequences, and about 16% are seen once. The ten largest clones take up 18% of the sample. The time point label, read with the paper, signifies: newly diagnosed GD, antithyroid drugs for less than 3 months. For both TCR sequencing and RNA sequencing, RNA was extracted from PBMCs in TRIzol.

These records were also assigned to another study, of T cells in Graves' hyperthyroidism and ophthalmopathy.

The sequencing here drew on peripheral blood mononuclear cells (PBMCs), taken at new diagnosis, from a patient treated with antithyroid drugs. The receptors stem from a woman in her thirties with Graves disease. Donor details come from another sample of the same person, matched by shared clones.

At least ten counts were recorded for this clonotype. The rearrangement links TRBV28 to TRBJ1-2; tentatively, D is TRBD1 (6 bases). The germline V gene encodes CDR1 MDHEN and CDR2 SYDVKM. Trimming cost V 8 bases and J 8 bases, with 18 bases left between them. The CDR3 runs to 13 residues. This CDR3 reads CASLRGRSDGYTF. CDR3 nucleotides: TGTGCCAGCTTGCGGGGGCGGTCGGACGGCTACACCTTC.

This clonotype was observed many times. The genes are TRBV5-1 and TRBJ2-1; possibly TRBD2 for D (5 bases). V gave up 1 base and J gave up 5 bases, with 13 bases separating them. The CDR3 spans 15 residues. Looked up from germline, CDR1 is SGHRS and CDR2 is YFSETQ. The CDR3 sequence is CASSLTVLANNEQFF. DNA of the CDR3: TGCGCCAGCAGCTTGACAGTGTTAGCGAACAATGAGCAGTTCTTC.

This clonotype turned up a few times. The chain recombines TRBV6-1 with TRBJ1-2, with 12 bases aligning to TRBD1. The germline gives CDR1 MNHNS, CDR2 SASEGT. J lost 8 bases, V lost 7 bases, and 8 bases had no gene match. CDR3 size: 14 residues. The CDR3 region is CASKPGQGARGYTF. The CDR3 DNA reads as TGTGCCAGCAAACCGGGACAGGGGGCAAGAGGCTACACCTTC.

This clonotype was seen a few times. The chain is built from TRBV19 and TRBJ1-5, with a weak D call TRBD1 (6 bases). Trimming shortened V by 5 bases and J by 5 bases, and 13 bases separated the two germline ends. This CDR3 has 14 residues. Germline CDR1 is LNHDA and CDR2 is SQIVND (reference sequence). CDR3 protein: CASSVTGRDQPQHF. As DNA, the CDR3 is TGTGCCAGTAGTGTAACAGGGCGGGATCAGCCCCAGCATTTT.

The V call is TRBV7-9, the J call TRBJ2-5, with D perhaps given as TRBD1 or TRBD2 (5 bases each). Germline V gene data show CDR1 as SEHNR and CDR2 as FQNEAQ (reference sequence). This CDR3 spans 16 amino acids. With 6 bases removed from V and 9 bases from J, the gap between germline ends came to 26 bases. The CDR3 nucleotides read TGTGCCAGCAGTTCTATCGGGGCGACTGGGGGTTTGGCCCAGTACTTC. It specifies CASSSIGATGGLAQYF. Drawing the rest from reference TRBV7-9 and TRBJ2-5, the complete variable domain is DTGVSQNPRHKITKRGQNVTFRCDPISEHNRLYWYRQTLGQGPEFLTYFQNEAQLEKSRLLSDRFSAERPKGSFSTLEIQRTEQGDSAMYLCASSSIGATGGLAQYFGPGTRLLVL.

This clonotype was detected many times. This chain connects TRBV24-1 to TRBJ1-2; 7 nucleotides match TRBD1. The CDR3 runs 18 residues. Losses at the gene ends were 6 bases for V and 2 bases for J; bases not matched to a gene: 17. CDR1 is KGHDR, CDR2 SFDVKD, per germline. CDR3 sequence reads: CATSSGISSPGQNYGYTF. In nucleotides, the CDR3 is TGTGCCACCAGTTCGGGGATCAGCAGCCCGGGACAGAACTATGGCTACACCTTC.

Turning to this clonotype: A much larger clonotype is one base distant, so this may be a read error. V and J are TRBV11-2 and TRBJ1-2; no clear D. CDR3 length: 16 residues. Germline-derived CDR1 and CDR2 are SGHAT and FQNNGV. V lost 4 bases, J lost 6 bases, and 21 bases lay in between. The DNA for the CDR3 is TGTGCCAGCAGCTCCGGGTTCTTAGAACGATTCGATGGCTACACCTTC. It specifies CASSSGFLERFDGYTF.

This clonotype was counted at least ten times. The CDR3, as DNA: TGTGCCACGCGAGGCAGCTATGGCTACACCTTC. This gives the protein CATRGSYGYTF. V and J are TRBV6-1 and TRBJ1-2; no firm D call. The CDR3 is 11 residues long. The V and J ends lost 10 bases and 4 bases respectively, with 10 bases between them. Germline V lookup: CDR1 MNHNS, CDR2 SASEGT.

This clonotype showed up many times. V and J are TRBV24-1 and TRBJ1-5; D is possibly TRBD1 (6 bases). Deletions cut 9 bases from V and 3 bases from J, with 11 bases between. The CDR3 is 13 amino acids. Germline lookup yields CDR1 KGHDR and CDR2 SFDVKD. CDR3 sequence: CATRGQNNQPQHF. DNA of the CDR3: TGTGCCACCCGGGGACAAAACAATCAGCCCCAGCATTTT.

This clonotype occurred a few times. This chain connects TRBV3-1 to TRBJ2-5; D uncertain. CDR3 length: 11 residues. Germline-derived CDR1 and CDR2 are LGHDT and YNNKEL (reference sequence). CDR3 region: CATANQETQYF. CDR3 sequence (DNA): TGTGCAACGGCGAACCAAGAGACCCAGTACTTC.

The chain is built from TRBV6-5 and TRBJ1-2; 8 bases line up with TRBD1. The V and J ends lost 2 bases and 6 bases, in that order; junction bases with no gene match: 2. The germline gives CDR1 MNHEY, CDR2 SVGAGI. The CDR3 consists of 13 residues. CDR3 nucleotides: TGTGCCAGCAGTTACGACAGGGGAGATGGCTACACCTTC. Encoded protein: CASSYDRGDGYTF.

This clonotype was recorded a few times. The chain uses TRBV7-3 and TRBJ2-2; maybe TRBD2 (6 bases). This CDR3 has 16 residues. Germline V CDR1 and CDR2: SGHTA, FQGTGA. V shed 6 bases and J shed 5 bases, with 19 bases lying between them. The CDR3 nucleotides are TGTGCCAGCAGTCCCGCCGGGGCGGGAAGGACCGGGGAGCTGTTTTTT. This encodes CASSPAGAGRTGELFF.

The chain uses TRBV28 and TRBJ1-6; D gene uncertain. Germline V CDR1 and CDR2: MDHEN, SYDVKM. Deletions cut 2 bases from V and 9 bases from J, with 14 bases between. This CDR3 region has 15 residues. For the CDR3, the DNA is TGTGCCAGCAGTTTAGAGCAGGCAAAGATTTCACCCCTCCACTTT. Its translation is CASSLEQAKISPLHF.

This clonotype was recorded many times. The rearrangement uses TRBV28 and TRBJ2-3; D gene uncertain. Between the trimmed V and J ends, which lost 11 bases and 5 bases, there was a span of 14 bases. The CDR3 has 12 residues. CDR1 is MDHEN and CDR2 is SYDVKM in the germline V gene. The CDR3 region is CACGNVLDTQYF. The CDR3 bases are TGTGCCTGCGGAAACGTTCTAGATACGCAGTATTTT.

This clonotype was recorded many times. The chain couples TRBV28 to TRBJ1-1; D not certain. The CDR3 is 14 residues long. CDR1 MDHEN and CDR2 SYDVKM come from the germline V gene. V lost 7 bases and J 1 base, leaving 13 bases between the germline ends. The DNA for the CDR3 is TGTGCCAGCACCCCACGGGCAGAGAACACTGAAGCTTTCTTT. Its protein is CASTPRAENTEAFF.

The rearrangement uses TRBV6-1 and TRBJ1-5; D unresolved. CDR1 is MNHNS, CDR2 SASEGT, per germline. CDR3 size: 11 residues. Trimming pared 2 bases from V and 7 bases from J, leaving 3 bases between. CDR3 loop: CASSETQPQHF. The DNA for the CDR3 is TGTGCCAGCAGTGAAACACAGCCCCAGCATTTT.

In its sample, this clonotype was seen many times. This chain joins TRBV15 and TRBJ1-5; D perhaps matches TRBD1 (5 bases). The CDR3 consists of 16 residues. Trimming removed 2 bases at V and 2 bases at J, with 13 bases between. Germline assignment: CDR1 LNHNV and CDR2 YYDKDF (reference sequence). The chain's CDR3 is CATSRLGGDRNQPQHF. For the CDR3, the DNA is TGTGCCACCAGCAGACTGGGGGGGGATCGCAATCAGCCCCAGCATTTT.

This clonotype was seen many times. The chain links TRBV2 to TRBJ1-6; 7 bases align to TRBD1. CDR1 and CDR2 (germline): SNHLY, FYNNEI. V shed 5 bases, J shed 8 bases, and the junction held 9 bases outside the gene matches. This CDR3 has 15 amino acids. The CDR3 sequence: CASSMPGQQDSPLHF. CDR3 nucleotides: TGTGCCAGCAGTATGCCGGGACAGCAAGATTCACCCCTCCACTTT.

This clonotype was observed at least ten times. The rearrangement joins TRBV28 to TRBJ2-7; no clear D gene. The CDR3 consists of 10 residues. V gave up 3 bases and J gave up 9 bases, with 6 bases separating them. CDR1 is MDHEN and CDR2 is SYDVKM in the germline V gene. CDR3 amino acids: CASSFPGQYF. DNA for the CDR3: TGTGCCAGCAGTTTCCCGGGGCAGTACTTC. The whole variable domain, filled in from reference TRBV28 and TRBJ2-7, reads DVKVTQSSRYLVKRTGEKVFLECVQDMDHENMFWYRQDPGLGLRLIYFSYDVKMKEKGDIPEGYSVSREKKERFSLILESASTNQTSMYLCASSFPGQYFGPGTRLTVT.

This clonotype was found many times. V and J are TRBV12-3 or TRBV12-4 and TRBJ1-5; D possibly corresponds to TRBD1 (5 bases). The CDR3 consists of 14 residues. V was trimmed by 5 bases and J by 4 bases, leaving 12 bases between them. CDR3 DNA: TGTGCCAGCAGTCTTACAGGAGGAAATCAGCCCCAGCATTTT. Translation: CASSLTGGNQPQHF.

This sequence joins TRBV30 and TRBJ2-4, with 10 bases fitting TRBD2. Germline V gives CDR1 GTSNPN, CDR2 SVGIG (reference sequence). After removal of 5 bases from V and 7 bases from J, the junction contained 5 bases not matched to a gene. The CDR3 runs to 13 residues. The CDR3 nucleotides are TGTGCCTGGGTAATAGCGGGAGGCAACATTCAGTACTTC. It encodes CAWVIAGGNIQYF. Full variable domain (rest looked up from reference TRBV30 and TRBJ2-4): SQTIHQWPATLVQPVGSPLSLECTVEGTSNPNLYWYRQAAGRGLQLLFYSVGIGQISSEVPQNLSASRPQDRQFILSSKKLLLSDSGFYLCAWVIAGGNIQYFGAGTRLSVL.

This clonotype was seen at least ten times. V usage is TRBV6-1 and J usage is TRBJ1-1; D gene ambiguous. CDR1 MNHNS and CDR2 SASEGT come from the germline V gene. Trimming pared 6 bases from V and 4 bases from J, leaving 18 bases between. The CDR3 consists of 15 residues. The CDR3 region has the DNA TGTGCCAGCAGCTATAACTCACTTGGAAGCACTGAAGCTTTCTTT. Translating it yields CASSYNSLGSTEAFF.

Notes on this clonotype: A much larger clone differs from this one at a single base, so this may be a read error. V is TRBV27 and J is TRBJ1-1; D not resolved. This CDR3 is built from 13 residues. In germline, CDR1 is MNHEY, CDR2 SMNVEV (reference sequence). In DNA form, the CDR3 reads TGTGCCAGCAGCCGCACACTGAACACTGAAGCTTCCTTT. This gives the protein CASSRTLNTEASF.

The chain uses TRBV7-9 and TRBJ2-1; D is perhaps TRBD2 (6 bases). V shed 10 bases and J shed 9 bases, with 13 bases lying between them. Germline-derived CDR1 and CDR2 are SEHNR and FQNEAQ (reference sequence). The CDR3 has 11 amino acids. DNA for the CDR3: TGTGCCATAGGGCGGGGCCCTGAGCAGTTCTTC. Its translation is CAIGRGPEQFF.